These 20 T cell receptor beta chains share one sample of origin, sequenced in a study of blood T cell repertoires in COVID-19. Data came from immunoSEQ multiplex PCR; TCRdb stores just in-frame clones and leaves some out. There are 89,000 or so clones in the sample; about 82% occur only once, and roughly 8% lies in the top ten. What was sequenced was peripheral blood. These receptors were collected from a middle-aged man with active COVID-19.

This chain joins TRBV7-2 and TRBJ1-2, with D perhaps TRBD1 (6 bases). Trimming took off 4 bases at V and 1 base at J, with 19 bases between the two ends. Per the germline V gene, CDR1 is SGHTA and CDR2 is FQGNSA. The CDR3 totals 17 residues. As DNA, the CDR3 is TGTGCCAGCAGCTCACAGGGTCACCAAACCTTTAACTATGGCTACACCTTC. Residues: CASSSQGHQTFNYGYTF.

This rearrangement joins TRBV25-1 to TRBJ1-1; D gene unclear. Germline V gene lookup returns CDR1 MGHDK and CDR2 SYGVNS. Trimming took off 8 bases at V and 10 bases at J, with 14 bases between the two ends. The CDR3 totals 11 residues. For the CDR3, the DNA is TGTGCCAGCCGCGACCGACGGGGAGCTTTCTTT. This codes for CASRDRRGAFF.

V is TRBV24-1 and J is TRBJ1-5, with D perhaps matching TRBD1 (6 bases). The CDR3 has 15 amino acids. CDR1 is KGHDR, CDR2 SFDVKD, per germline. Between the trimmed V and J ends, which lost 5 bases and 4 bases, there was a span of 14 bases. The CDR3 bases are TGTGCCACCAGTGTGGCAGGGGTTGGTAATCAGCCCCAGCATTTT. This translates into CATSVAGVGNQPQHF.

V usage is TRBV9 and J usage is TRBJ2-2; 9 bases align to TRBD2. In germline, CDR1 is SGDLS, CDR2 YYNGEE. The CDR3 contains 17 residues. V dropped 0 bases and J dropped 5; count of bases not matched to a gene: 8. This CDR3 reads CASSVASAGGRTGELFF. The CDR3 coding sequence is TGTGCCAGCAGCGTAGCTTCTGCGGGGGGGCGGACCGGGGAGCTGTTTTTT.

This rearrangement joins TRBV24-1 to TRBJ2-5; 16 nucleotides align to TRBD2. CDR1 is KGHDR, CDR2 SFDVKD, per germline. The CDR3 extends over 17 amino acids. The trim removed 4 bases at V and 4 bases at J, leaving 5 bases unmatched. The CDR3 protein is CATSEAGTSGGAETQYF. As DNA, the CDR3 is TGTGCCACCAGTGAGGCTGGGACTAGCGGGGGGGCAGAGACCCAGTACTTC.

The V and J genes are TRBV4-3 and TRBJ1-2; D unclear. Germline V lookup: CDR1 LGHNA, CDR2 YSLEER. The CDR3 extends over 12 amino acids. V lost 4 bases to trimming and J lost 5 bases, with 8 bases between them. This CDR3 is CASSRGIYGYTF. Here the CDR3 DNA reads TGCGCCAGCAGCCGAGGGATATATGGCTACACCTTC.

In this sample, this clone turned up a few times. The V gene is TRBV2, the J gene TRBJ1-1; maybe TRBD1 (6 bases). Germline CDR1 SNHLY, CDR2 FYNNEI. The length of the CDR3 is 14 residues. Trimming left V 6 bases short and J 0 bases short, with 11 bases between. CDR3 sequence (DNA): TGTGCCAGCAGCCGCGACAGGTTGAACACTGAAGCTTTCTTT. It specifies CASSRDRLNTEAFF.

The chain uses TRBV19 and TRBJ2-7, with 7 bases lining up with TRBD2. The CDR3 covers 13 residues. Germline values: CDR1 LNHDA, CDR2 SQIVND (reference sequence). V lost 4 bases and J lost 13; bases outside the gene matches: 13. CDR3 region: CASSREPGRELYF. The CDR3 DNA follows: TGTGCCAGTAGTAGAGAACCAGGGAGGGAATTATACTTC.

V gene TRBV6-2 or TRBV6-3 combines with J gene TRBJ2-7; the D is unclear. Germline CDR1 MNHEY, CDR2 SVGEGT. Trimming stripped 2 bases from V and 2 bases from J, with 10 bases between. The CDR3 length is 14 residues. CDR3 residues: CASSYIGAPYEQYF. The DNA for the CDR3 is TGTGCCAGCAGTTACATAGGAGCCCCCTACGAGCAGTACTTC.

The chain is built from TRBV7-9 and TRBJ2-3; D perhaps matches TRBD2 (6 bases). The CDR3 is 14 residues long. Germline V gene lookup returns CDR1 SEHNR and CDR2 FQNEAQ (reference sequence). V gave up 5 bases and J gave up 3 bases, with 12 bases separating them. The CDR3 DNA is TGTGCCAGCAGCCTGGGACTTTTAACAGATACGCAGTATTTT. It translates to CASSLGLLTDTQYF.

The genes are TRBV7-2 and TRBJ2-1, with TRBD1 matching over 9 bases. Trimming cost V 0 bases and J 0 bases; bases outside gene matches: 9. CDR3 length: 19 residues. CDR1 and CDR2 from the germline V gene are SGHTA and FQGNSA. CDR3 protein: CASSLANARQGVSYNEQFF. The CDR3 nucleotides read TGTGCCAGCAGCTTAGCAAACGCTAGACAGGGGGTCTCCTACAATGAGCAGTTCTTC. The full variable domain, completed using reference TRBV7-2 and TRBJ2-1, is GAGVSQSPSNKVTEKGKDVELRCDPISGHTALYWYRQSLGQGLEFLIYFQGNSAPDKSGLPSDRFSAERTGGSVSTLTIQRTQQEDSAVYLCASSLANARQGVSYNEQFFGPGTRLTVL.

The V call is TRBV6-5, the J call TRBJ1-2, with D possibly TRBD1 on 5 matching bases. Germline V gene lookup returns CDR1 MNHEY and CDR2 SVGAGI. The CDR3 sequence is 14 residues long. The V end was cut by 3 bases, the J end by 4 bases, with 12 bases between. CDR3 loop: CASSYGGVSYGYTF. In nucleotides, the CDR3 is TGTGCCAGCAGTTATGGGGGGGTCAGCTATGGCTACACCTTC.

In this sample, this clone turned up once. V and J are TRBV15 and TRBJ1-3; unclear D gene. The V gene lost 7 bases and the J gene lost 4 bases, with 11 bases spanning the gap. Germline CDR1 LNHNV, CDR2 YYDKDF (reference sequence). The CDR3 runs 13 residues. CDR3 nucleotide sequence: TGTGCCACCACCGCGTCCTTAGGAAACACCATATATTTT. Protein: CATTASLGNTIYF.

The DNA of the CDR3 is TGTGCCATCAGCTCTCTGACGAGGGCTGAAGCTTTCTTT. Its protein product is CAISSLTRAEAFF. The chain carries TRBV10-3 and TRBJ1-1; no reliable D call. CDR3 size: 13 residues. Trimming took 6 bases from V and 6 from J, leaving 14 bases between them. Germline CDR1 and CDR2: ENHRY and SYGVKD.

The CDR3, as DNA: TGTGCCAGCAGTTTGGGAGTTCCCGGGGAGCTGTTTTTT. Its protein product is CASSLGVPGELFF. The chain uses TRBV27 and TRBJ2-2; a possible D gene is TRBD2 (5 bases). CDR1 is MNHEY, CDR2 SMNVEV, per germline (reference sequence). Trimming removed 3 bases from V and 6 bases from J, with 8 bases in between. The CDR3 is 13 amino acids.

This clone has just one count. This chain uses TRBV7-2 with TRBJ1-1, with unresolved D. The germline V gene encodes CDR1 SGHTA and CDR2 FQGNSA. Deletions cut 1 base from V and 8 bases from J, with 11 bases between. The CDR3 is 13 amino acids. This CDR3 is CASSLEIEAEAFF. The DNA for the CDR3 is TGTGCCAGCAGCTTAGAAATAGAGGCGGAAGCTTTCTTT. Full variable domain (outside the CDR3, taken from reference TRBV7-2 and TRBJ1-1): GAGVSQSPSNKVTEKGKDVELRCDPISGHTALYWYRQSLGQGLEFLIYFQGNSAPDKSGLPSDRFSAERTGGSVSTLTIQRTQQEDSAVYLCASSLEIEAEAFFGQGTRLTVV.

The sample holds one count of this clone. CDR3 sequence: CASSMDRGSSPLHF. The CDR3 nucleotides read TGTGCCAGTAGTATGGACAGGGGGAGTTCACCCCTCCACTTT. The chain carries TRBV19 and TRBJ1-6, with 10 bases identical to TRBD1. The germline gives CDR1 LNHDA, CDR2 SQIVND (reference sequence). This CDR3 comprises 14 residues. With 3 bases clipped from V and 9 bases from J, the junction kept 2 bases outside the gene matches. Variable domain in full (rest from reference TRBV19 and TRBJ1-6): DGGITQSPKYLFRKEGQNVTLSCEQNLNHDAMYWYRQDPGQGLRLIYYSQIVNDFQKGDIAEGYSVSREKKESFPLTVTSAQKNPTAFYLCASSMDRGSSPLHFGNGTRLTVT.

The chain carries TRBV7-3 and TRBJ2-5; perhaps TRBD1 as D (6 bases). CDR1 is SGHTA and CDR2 is FQGTGA in the germline V gene. The V and J ends lost 1 base and 2 bases respectively, with 11 bases between them. The CDR3 has 15 amino acids. In DNA form, the CDR3 reads TGTGCCAGCAGCTTAATGTCAGGGGTACAAGAGACCCAGTACTTC. Its translation: CASSLMSGVQETQYF.

The rearrangement links TRBV19 to TRBJ2-6; tentative D call: TRBD1 (6 bases). V was pared by 5 bases and J by 0 bases, with 14 bases between. This CDR3 contains 17 residues. Germline CDR1 LNHDA, CDR2 SQIVND (reference sequence). The CDR3, as DNA: TGTGCCAGTAGTGGACAGCTCTTAATCTCTGGGGCCAACGTCCTGACTTTC. It is translated as CASSGQLLISGANVLTF. Full variable domain (missing parts from reference TRBV19 and TRBJ2-6): DGGITQSPKYLFRKEGQNVTLSCEQNLNHDAMYWYRQDPGQGLRLIYYSQIVNDFQKGDIAEGYSVSREKKESFPLTVTSAQKNPTAFYLCASSGQLLISGANVLTFGAGSRLTVL.

In nucleotides, the CDR3 is TGTGCCAGCAGCGCACCAGTGGGACAGGGGGCAGCCGGCTACACCTTC. Translated: CASSAPVGQGAAGYTF. The chain links TRBV7-8 to TRBJ1-2; 12 nucleotides agree with TRBD1. The V gene end was trimmed by 5 bases and the J gene end by 8 bases; junction bases not matched to a gene: 12. The germline V gene encodes CDR1 SGHVS and CDR2 FQNEAQ. This CDR3 region has 16 residues.